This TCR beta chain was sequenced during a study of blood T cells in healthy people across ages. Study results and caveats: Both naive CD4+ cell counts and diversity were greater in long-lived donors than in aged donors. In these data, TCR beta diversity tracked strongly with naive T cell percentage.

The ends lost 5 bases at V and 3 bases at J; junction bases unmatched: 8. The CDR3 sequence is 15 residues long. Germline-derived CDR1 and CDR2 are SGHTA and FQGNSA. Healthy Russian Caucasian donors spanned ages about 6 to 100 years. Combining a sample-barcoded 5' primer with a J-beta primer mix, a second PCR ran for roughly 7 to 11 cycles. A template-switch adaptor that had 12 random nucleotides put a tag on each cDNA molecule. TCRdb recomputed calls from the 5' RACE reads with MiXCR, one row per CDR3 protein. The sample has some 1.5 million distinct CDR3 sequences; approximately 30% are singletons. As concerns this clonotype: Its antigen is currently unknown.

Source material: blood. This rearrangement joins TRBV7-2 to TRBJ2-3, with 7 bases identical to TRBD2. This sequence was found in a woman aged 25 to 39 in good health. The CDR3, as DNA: TGTGCCAGCAGCCCAACTAGCGCGATTACAGATACGCAGTATTTT. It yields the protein CASSPTSAITDTQYF. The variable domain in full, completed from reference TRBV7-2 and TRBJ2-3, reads GAGVSQSPSNKVTEKGKDVELRCDPISGHTALYWYRQSLGQGLEFLIYFQGNSAPDKSGLPSDRFSAERTGGSVSTLTIQRTQQEDSAVYLCASSPTSAITDTQYFGPGTRLTVL.